This TCR beta chain was sequenced during a study of T cell changes during pregnancy in multiple sclerosis. The V and J ends lost 4 bases and 6 bases respectively, with 10 bases between them. Germline CDR1 and CDR2: SGDLS and YYNGEE. The CDR3 runs to 12 residues. Repertoires were generated with immunoSEQ multiplex PCR, while TCRdb's copy carries only in-frame clones and drops some. Here the sample spans roughly 110,000 clones, 91% being singletons. This receptor was taken from a female donor with multiple sclerosis, enrolled in a pregnancy study. The source material was peripheral blood, sampled before pregnancy. This sequence joins TRBV9 and TRBJ1-1, with a tentative D call TRBD1 (5 bases). As DNA, the CDR3 is TGTGCCAGCAGCTCAGCGGGGGCTGAAGCTTTCTTT. Translation gives CASSSAGAEAFF.